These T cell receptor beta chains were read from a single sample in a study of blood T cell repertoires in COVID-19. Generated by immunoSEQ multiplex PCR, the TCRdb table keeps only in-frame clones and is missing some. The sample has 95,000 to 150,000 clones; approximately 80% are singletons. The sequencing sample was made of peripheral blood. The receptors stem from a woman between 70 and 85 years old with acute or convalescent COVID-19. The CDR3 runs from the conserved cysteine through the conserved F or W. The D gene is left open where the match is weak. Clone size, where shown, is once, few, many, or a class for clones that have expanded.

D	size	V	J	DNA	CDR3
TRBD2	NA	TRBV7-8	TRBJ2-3	TGTGCCAGCAGCTTACGCCTAGCGGGGGGGTCAGATACGCAGTATTTT	CASSLRLAGGSDTQYF
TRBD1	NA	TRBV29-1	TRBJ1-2	TGCAGCGTCGGAACAGGGGCCCCTGGCTACACCTTC	CSVGTGAPGYTF
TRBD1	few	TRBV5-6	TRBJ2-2	TGTGCCAGCAGCGCCGCTGGACAGGGTTCCGGGGAGCTGTTTTTT	CASSAAGQGSGELFF
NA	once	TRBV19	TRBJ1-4	TGTGCCAGTAGTATAAGGGGGAATAATGAAAAACTGTTTTTT	CASSIRGNNEKLFF
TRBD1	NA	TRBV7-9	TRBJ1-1	TGTGCCAGCAGCGAGAGCAGGGGGCGCACTGAAGCTTTCTTT	CASSESRGRTEAFF
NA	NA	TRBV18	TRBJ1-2	TGTGCCAGCTCACCAGGGTCCGGGAAAGCTAACTATGGCTACACCTTC	CASSPGSGKANYGYTF
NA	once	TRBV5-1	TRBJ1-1	TGCGCCAGCAGACCTTCTTTCGGGGAGAACACTGAAGCTTTCTTT	CASRPSFGENTEAFF
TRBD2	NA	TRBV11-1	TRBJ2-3	TGTGCCAGCAGCTATCGACTAGCGGGGAGGCGGGATACGCAGTATTTT	CASSYRLAGRRDTQYF
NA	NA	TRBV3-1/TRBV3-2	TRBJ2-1	TGTGCCAGCAGCCAAGCGTCCACGCCGGGGGTGCAGTTCTTC	CASSQASTPGVQFF
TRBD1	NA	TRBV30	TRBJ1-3	TGTGCCTGGAGTGTACGGACAGGGGACACCATATATTTT	CAWSVRTGDTIYF
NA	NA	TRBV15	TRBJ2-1	TGTGCCACCAGCAGAGAACAGGGAACCTACAATGAGCAGTTCTTC	CATSREQGTYNEQFF
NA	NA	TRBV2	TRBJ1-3	TGTGCCAGCAGTGAAGCGCTTCGGGGGGGAGGAAACACCATATATTTT	CASSEALRGGGNTIYF
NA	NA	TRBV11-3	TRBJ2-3	TGTGCCAGCAGCTCTGATCCCCTCATCGGGGATACGCAGTATTTT	CASSSDPLIGDTQYF
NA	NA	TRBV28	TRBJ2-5	TGTGCCAGCAGTTCGGGACAAACCCAAGAGACCCAGTACTTC	CASSSGQTQETQYF
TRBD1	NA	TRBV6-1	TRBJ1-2	TGTGCCAGCAGTGAATTAGAGGGGGCTAGTGGCTACACCTTC	CASSELEGASGYTF
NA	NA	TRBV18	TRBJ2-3	TGTGCCAGCTCCCAAACAGGTCCAGAACAGTATTTT	CASSQTGPEQYF
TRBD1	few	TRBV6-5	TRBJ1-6	TGTGCCAGCACCAACGAGGGGACAGGGTCTTCACCCCTCCACTTT	CASTNEGTGSSPLHF
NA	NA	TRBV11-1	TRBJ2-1	TGTGCCAGCAGCTTAGCGAAGGGGCCCTATGAGCAGTTCTTC	CASSLAKGPYEQFF
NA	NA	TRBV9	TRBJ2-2	TGTGCCAGCAGCCGGGAGGGGGAGCTGTTTTTT	CASSREGELFF
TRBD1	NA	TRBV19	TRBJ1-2	TGTGCCAGTAGACCGGGACAGGGGGCTGAGTATGGCTACACCTTC	CASRPGQGAEYGYTF
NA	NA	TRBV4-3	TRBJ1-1	TGCGCCAGCAGCCAAGATCAAGCGGTGAACACTGAAGCTTTCTTT	CASSQDQAVNTEAFF
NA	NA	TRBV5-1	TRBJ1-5	TGCGCCAGCAGCCTAGGGGTTGGCAATCAGCCCCAGCATTTT	CASSLGVGNQPQHF
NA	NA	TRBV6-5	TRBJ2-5	TGTGCCAGCAGCCCCTCCCGAGAGACCCAGTACTTC	CASSPSRETQYF
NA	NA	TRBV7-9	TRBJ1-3	TGTGCCAGCAGCTTAGACAACTCTGGAAACACCATATATTTT	CASSLDNSGNTIYF